Described below is a single T cell receptor (beta chain) sequence and its context. Looked up from germline, CDR1 is ENHRY and CDR2 is SYGVKD. This CDR3 has 14 residues. V lost 8 bases to trimming and J lost 5 bases; unmatched junction nucleotides: 9. The sample belongs to a study of shared clonotypes between healthy human individuals. Assay: immunoSEQ multiplex PCR; the TCRdb copy retains only in-frame clones and omits some. The top ten hold roughly 1.2% of the sample, which has some 1,400,000 clones, approximately 96% seen once. The chain carries TRBV10-3 and TRBJ2-5; the match to TRBD1 covers 9 bases. The sequenced sample was naive CD4+ T cells sorted from blood. The subset is: CD45RA+ positively selected. The TCR originated in a man aged 25-45 years in good health. This CDR3 is CAIGPGQGRETQYF. For the CDR3, the DNA is TGTGCCATCGGACCGGGACAGGGACGTGAGACCCAGTACTTC.